The rows below give T cell receptor beta chains drawn from one sample of a study of OX40 agonist ivuxolimab in advanced cancers. Data came from immunoSEQ multiplex PCR; TCRdb stores just in-frame clones and leaves some out. This sample has around 63,000 clones, with 89% found just once. The sample was CD4+ or CD8+ T cells sorted from blood, taken in a trial of the OX40 agonist ivuxolimab. These receptor sequences come from an adult with an advanced solid tumor such as melanoma, head and neck, liver or kidney cancer. CDR3s leave out the opening cysteine and the closing phenylalanine or tryptophan.

V	J	CDR3
TRBV19	TRBJ1-1	ASSIEGRGLHAEAF
TRBV7-8	TRBJ2-2	ASTQDSGTGELF
TRBV5-8	TRBJ1-2	ASSLVAGTGASGYT
TRBV7-9	TRBJ2-1	ASSLVGTGHQDEQF
TRBV5-1	TRBJ2-2	ASSLALAAGELF
TRBV5-1	TRBJ1-2	ASIDGKALYGYT
TRBV2	TRBJ2-7	ASSATYEQY
TRBV5-5	TRBJ1-3	ASSWDRGGNTIY
TRBV5-1	TRBJ2-1	ASSLGQIYNEQF
TRBV6-4	TRBJ2-3	ASSDPETSGGTNDTDTQY
TRBV7-2	TRBJ2-1	ASSLALGHYNEQF
TRBV27	TRBJ1-1	ASRRGQGAMNTEAF
TRBV15	TRBJ2-7	ATSQVGLANEQY
TRBV29-1	TRBJ2-5	SVELRFVETQY
TRBV2	TRBJ2-5	ASSDPRGYETQY
TRBV9	TRBJ2-5	ASSVGAGSQGETQY
TRBV5-1	TRBJ1-1	ASSPRTGGDTEAF
TRBV7-9	TRBJ2-7	ASSLAGGRTYEQY
TRBV5-1	TRBJ2-7	ASSATLRGAQDYEQY
TRBV11-2	TRBJ2-1	ASSPQLAGARREQF
TRBV5-4	TRBJ1-2	ASSLGTGGINYGYT
TRBV30	TRBJ2-3	AWRKAGNTDTQY
TRBV18	TRBJ2-4	ASSPPGQLDIQY
TRBV19	TRBJ1-1	ASRRTGKNTEAF
TRBV14	TRBJ2-5	ASSHLAGAQETQY
TRBV6-1	TRBJ1-4	ASSRDRSNEKLF
TRBV6-5	TRBJ2-7	ASSYGKGLGEY
TRBV6-5	TRBJ2-7	ASSVSQGARYEQY
TRBV6-1	TRBJ2-7	ASAAGREQY
TRBV7-2	TRBJ1-1	ASSLVQVNTEAF
TRBV27	TRBJ1-2	ASSAGQPRDGYT
TRBV7-9	TRBJ2-5	ASRGRLRGSQETQY
TRBV11-2	TRBJ2-7	ASSPEGVEYEQY
TRBV5-5	TRBJ2-5	ASSLTGVETQY
TRBV7-9	TRBJ2-7	ASSLGQGATYEQY
TRBV18	TRBJ1-2	ASSPGTGANGYT
TRBV6-1	TRBJ2-7	ASSEAAVTYEQY
TRBV4-1	TRBJ2-5	ASSRGLAGIEETQY
TRBV19	TRBJ1-5	ASSRFEGQPQH
TRBV21-1	.	ASSKRFSETTIYEQY
TRBV7-2	TRBJ2-3	ASSLGQVRSADTQY
TRBV9	TRBJ1-5	ASSVGSGPQPQH
TRBV21-1	TRBJ1-6	ASSKVWQGAAATYNSPLH
TRBV5-1	TRBJ1-4	ASSLWGGKLF
TRBV5-8	TRBJ2-7	ASSLIGYEQY
TRBV4-2	TRBJ1-1	ASSSGQNTEAF
TRBV7-8	TRBJ2-7	ASSLARQQY
TRBV19	TRBJ1-2	ATDMGKYGYT
TRBV25-1	TRBJ2-7	ASSDPTTGLAGGNV
TRBV5-1	TRBJ2-1	ASSLDYSNEQF